This TCR beta chain was captured by sequencing in a study of metastatic and nonmetastatic thyroid tumors. Across the study: Repertoire comparisons spanned blood and tumor or nodule tissue from malignant and benign thyroid patients. Study outcomes and limitations: It was reportedly found that TCR beta diversity was significantly higher in malignant thyroid tumors than in benign nodules, a difference seen in both blood and tumor samples.

With MiXCR, TCRdb called clones anew from the PCR reads. The table includes 33,000 or so clones, approximately 19% detected once. Comments on this clone: What it recognizes is unknown.

Germline values: CDR1 SGHAT, CDR2 FQNNGV. This CDR3 is built from 15 residues. Germline trimming cut 5 bases from V and 7 bases from J; bases unmatched to any gene: 11. Prior to thyroid surgery, none of the patients had received any treatment. Sequenced: blood. The chain couples TRBV11-2 to TRBJ2-1, with 7 nucleotides matching TRBD2. The receptor's source is a female donor with papillary thyroid cancer or a benign thyroid nodule (not recorded which). Some clones in this sample may be carry-over from other donors' samples. CDR3 DNA: TGTGCCAGCAGCCCGCTTGGGTGGGGGGGGAATGAGCAGTTCTTC. Translating gives CASSPLGWGGNEQFF.